These T cell receptor beta chains were read from a single sample in a study of blood T cell repertoires in COVID-19. Sequenced by immunoSEQ multiplex PCR; TCRdb stores in-frame clones only, minus some. The data contain some 180,000 clones, more than 80% of them singletons. Sequenced: peripheral blood. The receptors stem from a man aged 45-65 years with acute or convalescent COVID-19. The CDR3 runs from the conserved cysteine through the conserved F or W. A D gene is named only where the DNA matches it firmly. Rows give clone size only sometimes, using once, few, many, or a class for an expanded clone.

>TRBJ2-1|NA|14|NA|TRBV5-1
CASSSEAGVGEQFF
TGCGCCAGCAGTTCCGAGGCGGGCGTCGGGGAGCAGTTCTTC
>TRBJ1-2|NA|14|NA|TRBV10-2
CASSEVQTNYGYTF
TGCGCCAGCAGTGAAGTACAGACCAACTATGGCTACACCTTC
>TRBJ2-3|TRBD2|13|NA|TRBV7-2
CASSLGGGGTQYF
TGTGCCAGCAGCTTAGGGGGGGGAGGTACGCAGTATTTT
>TRBJ1-5|TRBD1|13|NA|TRBV29-1
CSVQTGSNQPQHF
TGCAGCGTCCAGACAGGGAGCAATCAGCCCCAGCATTTT
>TRBJ1-3|NA|14|NA|TRBV13
CASSSGGSGNTIYF
TGTGCCAGCAGCTCCGGGGGGTCTGGAAACACCATATATTTT
>TRBJ2-1|TRBD2|15|NA|TRBV5-1
CASSLGGSSYNEQFF
TGCGCCAGCAGCTTAGGCGGGAGTTCCTACAATGAGCAGTTCTTC
>TRBJ2-5|TRBD1|17|NA|TRBV5-5
CASSPHLVGQGQETQYF
TGTGCCAGCAGCCCACACCTGGTGGGACAGGGGCAAGAGACCCAGTACTTC
>TRBJ2-7|NA|11|NA|TRBV20-1
CSARVGDFQYF
TGCAGTGCTAGAGTTGGGGACTTTCAGTACTTC
>TRBJ1-1|NA|13|NA|TRBV28
CASSTSGTLEAFF
TGTGCCAGCAGTACCTCCGGGACACTCGAAGCTTTCTTT
>TRBJ2-1|NA|17|NA|TRBV9
CASSVEPEVRPHNEQFF
TGTGCCAGCAGCGTAGAGCCCGAGGTCCGTCCTCACAATGAGCAGTTCTTC
>TRBJ2-7|NA|11|once|TRBV7-8
CASSFEYEQYF
TGTGCCAGCAGCTTCGAGTACGAGCAGTACTTC
>TRBJ2-3|TRBD1|16|NA|TRBV18
CASSHDRGRIGDTQYF
TGTGCCAGCTCACACGACAGGGGACGGATTGGGGATACGCAGTATTTT
>TRBJ2-1|NA|17|NA|TRBV5-6
CASSLAVGRGSYNEQFF
TGTGCCAGCAGCTTGGCCGTAGGCAGGGGTTCTTACAATGAGCAGTTCTTC
>TRBJ2-3|TRBD2|16|NA|TRBV29-1
CSVVPRPAGDPDTQYF
TGCAGCGTTGTTCCTCGGCCAGCGGGAGACCCAGATACGCAGTATTTT
>TRBJ2-3|TRBD1|13|NA|TRBV15
CATSNDREGTQYF
TGTGCCACCAGCAACGACAGGGAAGGTACGCAGTATTTT
>TRBJ1-2|TRBD1|14|NA|TRBV27
CASKPTGTGSGYTF
TGTGCCAGCAAACCCACCGGGACAGGGTCCGGCTACACCTTC
>TRBJ2-7|TRBD2|11|NA|TRBV7-9
CASSLAKGLLF
TGTGCCAGCAGCTTAGCGAAGGGACTACTATTC
>TRBJ2-1|NA|12|NA|TRBV28
CASITSYNEQFF
TGTGCCAGCATAACATCCTACAATGAGCAGTTCTTC
>TRBJ1-1|NA|14|NA|TRBV11-2
CASSPTTGNTEAFF
TGTGCCAGCAGCCCGACGACAGGGAACACTGAAGCTTTCTTT
>TRBJ2-4|NA|13|NA|TRBV6-1
CASSEAGGNIQYF
TGTGCCAGCAGTGAAGCGGGGGGAAACATTCAGTACTTC
>TRBJ2-1|NA|15|NA|TRBV7-3
CASSLEQSRYNEQFF
TGTGCCAGCAGCTTGGAACAGAGCAGGTACAATGAGCAGTTCTTC
>TRBJ2-1|TRBD2|16|NA|TRBV7-2
CASSAQTSGGANEQFF
TGTGCCAGCAGCGCCCAGACTAGCGGGGGGGCCAATGAGCAGTTCTTC
>TRBJ2-2|TRBD1|16|NA|TRBV3-1/TRBV3-2
CASSRRTGGYTGELFF
TGTGCCAGCAGCCGACGGACAGGGGGCTACACCGGGGAGCTGTTTTTT
>TRBJ2-3|TRBD1|14|NA|TRBV10-3
CAITGTGATDTQYF
TGTGCCATCACAGGGACAGGGGCCACAGATACGCAGTATTTT
>TRBJ1-6|TRBD1|15|NA|TRBV6-5
CASRPGQVSNSPLHF
TGTGCCAGCAGACCGGGACAGGTATCGAATTCACCCCTCCACTTT
>TRBJ1-2|TRBD1|19|NA|TRBV4-2
CASSQSIMAGGEFNYGYTF
TGTGCCAGCAGCCAAAGTATTATGGCAGGGGGAGAGTTTAACTATGGCTACACCTTC
>TRBJ2-5|TRBD2|15|NA|TRBV9
CASSLGLAGTETQYF
TGTGCCAGCAGCCTTGGACTAGCGGGGACGGAGACCCAGTACTTC
>TRBJ2-6|NA|19|NA|TRBV21-1
CASSEGGVGKYSGANVLTF
TGTGCCAGCAGCGAGGGCGGGGTAGGAAAATATTCTGGGGCCAACGTCCTGACTTTC
>TRBJ1-1|NA|15|NA|TRBV9
CASSGFTGRSSEAFF
TGTGCCAGCAGCGGGTTTACAGGGCGGTCGAGTGAAGCTTTCTTT
>TRBJ1-1|NA|13|few|TRBV19
CASSIAEGGKTFF
TGTGCCAGTAGTATAGCAGAGGGGGGGAAGACTTTCTTT
>TRBJ1-6|TRBD1|15|NA|TRBV28
CASSMTGINNSPLHF
TGTGCCAGCAGTATGACAGGGATTAATAATTCACCCCTCCACTTT
>TRBJ2-1|TRBD2|15|NA|TRBV11-3
CASSPRAGGRGEQFF
TGTGCCAGCAGCCCTAGGGCGGGAGGGAGAGGTGAGCAGTTCTTC
>TRBJ1-5|NA|13|NA|TRBV6-5
CASSSQGNQPQHF
TGTGCCAGCAGTTCACAGGGAAATCAGCCCCAGCATTTT
>TRBJ1-6|TRBD1|18|NA|TRBV5-4
CASSLGGQGGSYNSPLHF
TGTGCCAGCAGCTTGGGGGGACAGGGTGGCTCCTATAATTCACCCCTCCACTTT
>TRBJ1-5|NA|15|NA|TRBV18
CASSPGGLGDQPQHF
TGTGCCAGCTCACCAGGAGGGCTGGGGGATCAGCCCCAGCATTTT
>TRBJ2-3|TRBD2|20|NA|TRBV27
CASSLLVSGGGKRITDTQYF
TGTGCCAGCAGTTTATTGGTTAGCGGGGGGGGGAAACGTATCACAGATACGCAGTATTTT
>TRBJ2-1|NA|14|NA|TRBV2
CASSESGARNEQFF
TGTGCCAGCAGTGAATCTGGGGCCAGGAATGAGCAGTTCTTC
>TRBJ2-2|NA|19|NA|TRBV3-1/TRBV3-2
CASSQDLLDRPANTGELFF
TGTGCCAGCAGCCAAGATCTTTTGGACAGACCTGCGAACACCGGGGAGCTGTTTTTT
>TRBJ2-6|NA|15|NA|TRBV28
CASGGYFPGANVLTF
TGTGCCAGCGGGGGGTACTTTCCTGGGGCCAACGTCCTGACTTTC
>TRBJ1-5|NA|17|NA|TRBV18
CASSPGNRAGAGQPQHF
TGTGCCAGCTCACCAGGGAATAGGGCAGGGGCCGGTCAGCCCCAGCATTTT
>TRBJ2-2|NA|14|NA|TRBV30
CAWRQDFDTGELFF
TGTGCCTGGAGACAGGATTTCGACACCGGGGAGCTGTTTTTT
>TRBJ1-2|NA|13|NA|TRBV30
CAWSGRRVFGYTF
TGTGCCTGGAGCGGGAGACGAGTCTTTGGCTACACCTTC
>TRBJ1-6|NA|15|NA|TRBV27
CASSLSKTEGSPLHF
TGTGCCAGCAGTTTATCGAAAACAGAGGGCTCACCCCTCCACTTT
>TRBJ2-5|NA|16|NA|TRBV5-8
CASTPGVGPYQETQYF
TGTGCCAGCACCCCCGGGGTAGGGCCTTACCAAGAGACCCAGTACTTC